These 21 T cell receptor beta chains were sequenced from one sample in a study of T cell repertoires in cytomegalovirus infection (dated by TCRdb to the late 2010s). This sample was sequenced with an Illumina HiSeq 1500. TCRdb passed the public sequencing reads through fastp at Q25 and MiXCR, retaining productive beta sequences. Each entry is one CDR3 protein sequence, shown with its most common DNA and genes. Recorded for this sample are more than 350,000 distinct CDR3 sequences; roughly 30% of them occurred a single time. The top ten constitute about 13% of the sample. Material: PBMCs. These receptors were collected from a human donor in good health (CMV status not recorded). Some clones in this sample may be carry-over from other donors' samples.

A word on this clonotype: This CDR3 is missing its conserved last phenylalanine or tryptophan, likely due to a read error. CDR3 sequence (DNA): TGTGCCAGCACCTCGTCGGTGTACAATGAGCAGTTCTTA. This gives the protein CASTSSVYNEQFL. The chain joins TRBV5-4 to TRBJ2-1; no reliable D call. The germline V gene has CDR1 SGHNT and CDR2 YYREEE (reference sequence). The CDR3 loop spans 13 amino acids. V dropped 6 bases and J dropped 4 bases, with 11 bases sitting between them.

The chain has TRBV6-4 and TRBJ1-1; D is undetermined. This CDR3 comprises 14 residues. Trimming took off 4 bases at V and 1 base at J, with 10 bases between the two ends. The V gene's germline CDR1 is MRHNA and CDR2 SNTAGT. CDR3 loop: CASSASTENTEAFF. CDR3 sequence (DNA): TGTGCCAGCAGTGCCTCCACAGAGAACACTGAAGCTTTCTTT.

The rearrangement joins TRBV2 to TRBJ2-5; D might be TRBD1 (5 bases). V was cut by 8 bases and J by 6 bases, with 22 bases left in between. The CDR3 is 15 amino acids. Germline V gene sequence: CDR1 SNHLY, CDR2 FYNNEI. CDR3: CASAGQGPPWKTQYF. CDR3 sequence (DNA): TGTGCCAGCGCCGGACAAGGGCCCCCCTGGAAGACCCAGTACTTC.

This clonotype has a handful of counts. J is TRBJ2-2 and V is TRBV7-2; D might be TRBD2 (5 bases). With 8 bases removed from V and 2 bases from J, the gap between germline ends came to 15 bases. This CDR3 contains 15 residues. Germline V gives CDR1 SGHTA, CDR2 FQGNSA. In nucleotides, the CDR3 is TGTGCCAGCCTAGCCTCAATCTTCAACACCGGGGAGCTGTTTTTT. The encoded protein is CASLASIFNTGELFF.

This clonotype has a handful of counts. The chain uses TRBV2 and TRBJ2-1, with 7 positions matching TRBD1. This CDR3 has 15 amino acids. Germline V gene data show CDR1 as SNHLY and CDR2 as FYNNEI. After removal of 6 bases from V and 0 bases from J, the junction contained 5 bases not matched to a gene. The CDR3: CASSEGQSSYNEQFF. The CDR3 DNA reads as TGTGCCAGCAGCGAGGGACAGAGCTCCTACAATGAGCAGTTCTTC.

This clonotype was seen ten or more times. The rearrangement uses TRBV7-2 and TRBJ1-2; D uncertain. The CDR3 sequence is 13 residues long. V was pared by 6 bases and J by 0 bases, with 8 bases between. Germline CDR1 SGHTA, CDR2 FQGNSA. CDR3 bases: TGTGCCAGCAGTCGAGAGACTAACTATGGCTACACCTTC. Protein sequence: CASSRETNYGYTF.

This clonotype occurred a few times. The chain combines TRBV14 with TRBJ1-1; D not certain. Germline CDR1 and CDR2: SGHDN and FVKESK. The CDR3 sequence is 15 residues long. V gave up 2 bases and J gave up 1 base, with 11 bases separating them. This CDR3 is CASSQWQSPNTEAFF. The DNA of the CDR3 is TGTGCCAGCAGCCAATGGCAGTCCCCGAACACTGAAGCTTTCTTT.

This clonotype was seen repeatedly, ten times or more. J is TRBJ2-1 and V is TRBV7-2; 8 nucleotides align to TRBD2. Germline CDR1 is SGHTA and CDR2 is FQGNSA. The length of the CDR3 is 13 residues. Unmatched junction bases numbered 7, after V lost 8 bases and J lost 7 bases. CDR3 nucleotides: TGTGCCAGCGGAAGAGCGGGGGTTAATGAGCAGTTCTTC. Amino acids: CASGRAGVNEQFF.

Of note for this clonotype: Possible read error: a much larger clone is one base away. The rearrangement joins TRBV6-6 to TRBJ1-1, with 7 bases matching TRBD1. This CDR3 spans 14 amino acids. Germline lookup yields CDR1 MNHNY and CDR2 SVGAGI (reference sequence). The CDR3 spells CASSYNDRDTEALF. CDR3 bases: TGTGCCAGCAGTTACAATGACAGGGACACTGAAGCTTTATTT.

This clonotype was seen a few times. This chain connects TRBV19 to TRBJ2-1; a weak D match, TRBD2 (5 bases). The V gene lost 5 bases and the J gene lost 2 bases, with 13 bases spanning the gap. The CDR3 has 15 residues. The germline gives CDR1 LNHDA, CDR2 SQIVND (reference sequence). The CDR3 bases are TGTGCCAGTAGTTCGGTACTAGGGACCTACAATGAGCAGTTCTTC. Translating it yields CASSSVLGTYNEQFF.

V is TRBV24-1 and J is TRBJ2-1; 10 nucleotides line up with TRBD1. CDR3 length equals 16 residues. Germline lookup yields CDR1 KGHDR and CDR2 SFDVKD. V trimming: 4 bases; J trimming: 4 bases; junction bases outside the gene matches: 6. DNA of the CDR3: TGTGCCACCAGTGACGCCGGGACAGGGGTATACAATGAGCAGTTCTTC. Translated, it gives CATSDAGTGVYNEQFF.

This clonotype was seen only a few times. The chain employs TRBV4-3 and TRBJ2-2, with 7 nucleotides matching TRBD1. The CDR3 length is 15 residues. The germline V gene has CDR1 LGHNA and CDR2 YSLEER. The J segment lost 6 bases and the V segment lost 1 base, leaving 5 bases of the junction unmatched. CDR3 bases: TGCGCCAGCAGCCAAGGGCACAGGGGCGCCGGGGAGCTGTTTTTT. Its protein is CASSQGHRGAGELFF.

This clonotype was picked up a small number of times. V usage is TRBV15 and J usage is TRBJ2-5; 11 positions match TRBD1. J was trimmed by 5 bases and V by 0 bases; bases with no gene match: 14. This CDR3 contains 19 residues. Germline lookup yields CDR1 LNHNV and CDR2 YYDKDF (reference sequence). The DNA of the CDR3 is TGTGCCACCAGCAGAGATGAGTCCCACGGACAGGGGGCGAGGGAGACCCAGTACTTC. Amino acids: CATSRDESHGQGARETQYF. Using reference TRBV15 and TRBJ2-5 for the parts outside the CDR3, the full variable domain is DAMVIQNPRYQVTQFGKPVTLSCSQTLNHNVMYWYQQKSSQAPKLLFHYYDKDFNNEADTPDNFQSRRPNTSFCFLDIRSPGLGDTAMYLCATSRDESHGQGARETQYFGPGTRLLVL.

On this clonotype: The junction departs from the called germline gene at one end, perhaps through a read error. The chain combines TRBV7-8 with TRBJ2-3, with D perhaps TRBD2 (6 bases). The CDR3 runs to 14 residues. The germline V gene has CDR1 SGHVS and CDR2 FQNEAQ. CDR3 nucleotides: TGTGCCAGCAGCACGGGACTCACCACAGATACGCCGTATTTT. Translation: CASSTGLTTDTPYF.

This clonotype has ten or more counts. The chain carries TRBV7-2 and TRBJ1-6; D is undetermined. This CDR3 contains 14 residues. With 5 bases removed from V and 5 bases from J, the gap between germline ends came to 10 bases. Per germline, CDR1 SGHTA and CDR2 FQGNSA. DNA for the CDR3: TGTGCCAGCAGCCGAGGATGGGATAATTCACCCCTCCACTTT. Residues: CASSRGWDNSPLHF. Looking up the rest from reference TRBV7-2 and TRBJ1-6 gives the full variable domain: GAGVSQSPSNKVTEKGKDVELRCDPISGHTALYWYRQSLGQGLEFLIYFQGNSAPDKSGLPSDRFSAERTGGSVSTLTIQRTQQEDSAVYLCASSRGWDNSPLHFGNGTRLTVT.

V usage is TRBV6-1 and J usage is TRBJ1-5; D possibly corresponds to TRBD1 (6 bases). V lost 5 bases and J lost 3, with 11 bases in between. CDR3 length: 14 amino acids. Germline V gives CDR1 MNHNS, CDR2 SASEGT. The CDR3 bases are TGTGCCAGCAGTCCTACAGGGAACAATCAGCCCCAGCATTTT. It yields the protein CASSPTGNNQPQHF.

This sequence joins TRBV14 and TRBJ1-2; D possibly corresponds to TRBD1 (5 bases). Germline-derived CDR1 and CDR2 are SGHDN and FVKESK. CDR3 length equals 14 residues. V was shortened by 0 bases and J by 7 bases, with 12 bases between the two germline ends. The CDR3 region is CASSQDWRGSGYTF. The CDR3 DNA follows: TGTGCCAGCAGCCAAGATTGGAGGGGATCTGGCTACACCTTC.

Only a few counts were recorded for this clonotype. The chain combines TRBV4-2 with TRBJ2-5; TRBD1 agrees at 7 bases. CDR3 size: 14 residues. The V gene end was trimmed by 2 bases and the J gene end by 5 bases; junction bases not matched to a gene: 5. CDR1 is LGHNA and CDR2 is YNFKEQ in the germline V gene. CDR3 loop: CASSQLGTAETQYF. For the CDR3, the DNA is TGTGCCAGCAGCCAACTCGGGACAGCGGAGACCCAGTACTTC.

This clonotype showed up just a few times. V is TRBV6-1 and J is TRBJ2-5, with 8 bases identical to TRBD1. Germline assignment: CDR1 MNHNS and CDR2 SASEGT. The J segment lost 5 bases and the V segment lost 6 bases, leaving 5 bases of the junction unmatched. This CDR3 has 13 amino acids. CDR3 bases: TGTGCCAGCAGGCCCGACAGGGGCGAGACCCAGTACTTC. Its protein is CASRPDRGETQYF.

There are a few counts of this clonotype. The CDR3 DNA is TGTGCCAGCAGCACCGGGACGCCAGATGGGGGATCGGAGACCCAGTACTTC. Encoded protein: CASSTGTPDGGSETQYF. The chain links TRBV11-2 to TRBJ2-5; TRBD1 or TRBD2 may be the D gene (5 bases each). Germline CDR1 SGHAT, CDR2 FQNNGV. The CDR3 totals 17 residues. Between the trimmed V and J ends, which lost 5 bases and 5 bases, there was a span of 24 bases.

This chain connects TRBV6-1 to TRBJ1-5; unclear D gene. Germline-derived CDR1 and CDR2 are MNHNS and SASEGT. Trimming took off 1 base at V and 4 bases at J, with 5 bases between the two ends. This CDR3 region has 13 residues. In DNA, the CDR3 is TGTGCCAGCAGTGAAGGAGTGAATCAGCCCCAGCATTTT. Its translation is CASSEGVNQPQHF.